Each of the 14 T cell receptor beta chains below was sequenced from the same sample in a study of cytomegalovirus exposure and HLA in healthy donors (dated by TCRdb to the late 2010s). Libraries were constructed by the immunoSEQ multiplex PCR assay. A mixture of 60 forward primers for TCR Vbeta segments and 13 reverse primers for TCR Jbeta segments was used in the multiplex PCR. TCRdb obtained this table from immuneACCESS and retained in-frame rearrangements with V and J assigned. These tables miss some clones; where compared with another copy, unresolved V genes account for less than half of the shortfall, and the remainder is unexplained. Here the sample has roughly 180,000 clones; around 72% occur a single time. The ten largest make up approximately 2.3% of the sample. Sequencing was carried out using PBMCs. These TCRs come from a female donor in good health and CMV-seronegative.

J is TRBJ2-5 and V is TRBV5-8; D is perhaps TRBD2 (5 bases). The ends were cut back, 0 bases at V and 1 base at J, with 16 bases in the middle. The CDR3 length is 17 residues. Germline lookup yields CDR1 SGHTS and CDR2 YDEGEE. CDR3 nucleotides: TGTGCCAGCAGCTTGGCTGGCGGGTTGGCGCGCCAAGAGACCCAGTACTTC. It codes for CASSLAGGLARQETQYF. The full variable domain, completed using reference TRBV5-8 and TRBJ2-5, is EAGVTQSPTHLIKTRGQQATLRCSPISGHTSVYWYQQALGLGLQFLLWYDEGEERNRGNFPPRFSGRQFPNYSSELNVNALELEDSALYLCASSLAGGLARQETQYFGPGTRLLVL.

This chain joins TRBV9 and TRBJ2-3; TRBD1 agrees at 10 bases. The CDR3 spans 17 residues. Germline CDR1 reads SGDLS; CDR2 reads YYNGEE. V dropped 4 bases and J dropped 3; count of bases not matched to a gene: 11. CDR3 in DNA: TGTGCCAGCAGCCCCCTGTGGGGACAGGGGCGAACAGATACGCAGTATTTT. Its translation: CASSPLWGQGRTDTQYF.

CDR3 region: CASKTSGDYNEQFF. CDR3 nucleotide sequence: TGTGCCAGTAAGACTAGCGGGGATTACAATGAGCAGTTCTTC. The chain joins TRBV19 to TRBJ2-1, with 11 bases matching TRBD2. V trimming: 7 bases; J trimming: 4 bases; junction bases outside the gene matches: 3. Germline assignment: CDR1 LNHDA and CDR2 SQIVND (reference sequence). The CDR3 length is 14 residues.

The chain recombines TRBV6-1 with TRBJ1-5; possible D gene TRBD1, 5 bases. This CDR3 comprises 15 residues. From germline, CDR1 is MNHNS and CDR2 SASEGT. V lost 6 bases and J 2 bases, leaving 14 bases between the germline ends. CDR3 in DNA: TGTGCCAGCAGCTCAGGGATGTGGGGCAATCAGCCCCAGCATTTT. Translated, it gives CASSSGMWGNQPQHF.

The chain has TRBV9 and TRBJ2-7, with a possible D match to TRBD1 (6 bases). Germline CDR1 reads SGDLS; CDR2 reads YYNGEE. The CDR3 is made up of 14 amino acids. Between the trimmed V and J ends, which lost 3 bases and 2 bases, there was a span of 12 bases. CDR3 loop: CASSATGTTYEQYF. The DNA for the CDR3 is TGTGCCAGCAGCGCAACCGGGACAACCTACGAGCAGTACTTC. The full variable domain, completed using reference TRBV9 and TRBJ2-7, is DSGVTQTPKHLITATGQRVTLRCSPRSGDLSVYWYQQSLDQGLQFLIQYYNGEERAKGNILERFSAQQFPDLHSELNLSSLELGDSALYFCASSATGTTYEQYFGPGTRLTVT.

The chain recombines TRBV29-1 with TRBJ2-3; 7 bases agree with TRBD2. The CDR3 runs to 13 residues. Trimming cost V 3 bases and J 1 base; bases outside gene matches: 1. Germline V gene lookup returns CDR1 SQVTM and CDR2 ANQGSEA. The CDR3 sequence: CSVDAGGTDTQYF. The CDR3 nucleotides are TGCAGCGTTGACGCGGGAGGCACAGATACGCAGTATTTT.

The V and J genes are TRBV10-1 and TRBJ2-5, with D possibly matching TRBD1 (5 bases). Trimming cost V 3 bases and J 1 base, with 9 bases left between them. The CDR3 sequence is 14 residues long. Germline V gives CDR1 WNHNN, CDR2 SYGVQD (reference sequence). CDR3 DNA: TGCGCCAGCAGTGATGACAGCTTCCAAGAGACCCAGTACTTC. Translation gives CASSDDSFQETQYF.

The chain links TRBV5-4 to TRBJ2-5, with 7 bases identical to TRBD1. The CDR3 contains 13 residues. The V and J ends lost 5 bases and 3 bases, in that order; junction bases with no gene match: 4. The germline V gene encodes CDR1 SGHNT and CDR2 YYREEE (reference sequence). The chain's CDR3 is CASRFTGEETQYF. Written as DNA, the CDR3 is TGTGCCAGCAGATTTACAGGGGAAGAGACCCAGTACTTC.

V usage is TRBV9 and J usage is TRBJ1-1; TRBD1 is a possible D gene (6 bases). The CDR3 has 17 amino acids. Germline V gene lookup returns CDR1 SGDLS and CDR2 YYNGEE. V was pared by 3 bases and J by 0 bases, with 18 bases between. The CDR3 DNA is TGTGCCAGCAGCGATAATATGTTTTGGGGGCTGAACACTGAAGCTTTCTTT. Its protein is CASSDNMFWGLNTEAFF. Using reference TRBV9 and TRBJ1-1 for the parts outside the CDR3, the full variable domain is DSGVTQTPKHLITATGQRVTLRCSPRSGDLSVYWYQQSLDQGLQFLIQYYNGEERAKGNILERFSAQQFPDLHSELNLSSLELGDSALYFCASSDNMFWGLNTEAFFGQGTRLTVV.

The rearrangement joins TRBV28 to TRBJ2-7, with 8 bases that match TRBD1. This CDR3 is 16 amino acids long. V shed 4 bases and J 2 bases; nucleotides not matched to a gene: 10. Germline V gene lookup returns CDR1 MDHEN and CDR2 SYDVKM. CDR3 DNA sequence: TGTGCCAGCAGTTCCCTTGGGACAGGTAACACCTACGAGCAGTACTTC. This sequence encodes CASSSLGTGNTYEQYF.

The V gene is TRBV4-1, the J gene TRBJ2-1; the D gene is possibly TRBD1 (6 bases). The CDR3 extends over 16 amino acids. CDR1 MGHRA and CDR2 YSYEKL come from the germline V gene. Trimming shortened V by 4 bases and J by 7 bases, and 20 bases separated the two germline ends. The CDR3 is CASSLMDSGGLNEQFF. CDR3 in DNA: TGCGCCAGCAGCCTGATGGACAGCGGCGGTTTGAATGAGCAGTTCTTC.

This clone was counted a few times. The genes are TRBV5-5 and TRBJ1-2; 7 positions agree with TRBD1. V dropped 1 base and J dropped 3; count of bases not matched to a gene: 0. This CDR3 is 13 amino acids long. Germline CDR1 SGHKS, CDR2 YYEKEE (reference sequence). The CDR3 loop reads CASSLTGDYGYTF. The CDR3 DNA reads as TGTGCCAGCAGCTTGACAGGGGACTATGGCTACACCTTC.

This clone occurred a few times. This CDR3 is CASGLLPGRSSPIHFYNEQFF. In nucleotides, the CDR3 is TGTGCTAGTGGTTTGCTCCCAGGGCGGAGTAGCCCCATACATTTCTACAATGAGCAGTTCTTC. The chain couples TRBV12-5 to TRBJ2-1, with a tentative D call TRBD1 (5 bases). The germline V and J ends were trimmed by 2 bases and 3 bases, with 29 bases remaining between them. The CDR3 runs to 21 residues. Germline V gives CDR1 LGHNT, CDR2 FRNRAP.

This chain joins TRBV28 and TRBJ2-2; D remains unclear. Trimming cost V 6 bases and J 4 bases, with 6 bases left between them. There are 12 residues in the CDR3. Germline loops: CDR1 MDHEN, CDR2 SYDVKM. CDR3 in DNA: TGTGCCAGCAGCCTTCTCACCGGGGAGCTGTTTTTT. As protein: CASSLLTGELFF.